The 14 T cell receptor beta chains below all came from one sample that was sequenced in a study of T cells in Graves' hyperthyroidism and ophthalmopathy. TCR beta CDR3 regions were amplified from RNA. RT-PCR in the first round (using the HTBI primer set) targeted the TCR CDR3. TCRdb independently ran MiXCR on the multiplex PCR reads; one entry per CDR3 protein. The sample lists around 600,000 distinct CDR3 sequences, more than 13% occurring once. The sample was blood. All receptors come from a woman aged 18-29 years with Graves' ophthalmopathy.

J is TRBJ2-5 and V is TRBV7-6, with 9 positions matching TRBD1. Germline values: CDR1 SGHVS, CDR2 FNYEAQ. V was pared by 3 bases and J by 4 bases, with 15 bases of the junction left unmatched. CDR3 length: 18 amino acids. This CDR3 reads CASSLPVIGTGFGETQYF. In nucleotides, the CDR3 is TGTGCCAGCAGCTTGCCCGTAATAGGGACAGGGTTTGGAGAGACCCAGTACTTC.

This clonotype has a handful of counts. CDR3 sequence: CASSYGREPGYEQYV. The CDR3 DNA reads TGTGCCAGCAGTTACGGGCGGGAGCCAGGCTACGAGCAGTACGTC. V usage is TRBV6-2 or TRBV6-3 and J usage is TRBJ2-7; 7 nucleotides line up with TRBD2. After removal of 2 bases from V and 3 bases from J, the junction contained 7 bases not matched to a gene. CDR3 length: 15 amino acids. Looked up from germline, CDR1 is MNHEY and CDR2 is SVGEGT.

This clonotype showed up many times. V usage is TRBV28 and J usage is TRBJ1-5; the D gene is possibly TRBD1 (6 bases). The germline gives CDR1 MDHEN, CDR2 SYDVKM. This CDR3 contains 15 residues. Between the trimmed V and J ends, which lost 4 bases and 4 bases, there was a span of 14 bases. The DNA of the CDR3 is TGTGCCAGCAGTTATGAGGGGGTCCCGAATCAGCCCCAGCATTTT. It codes for CASSYEGVPNQPQHF.

The chain recombines TRBV7-9 with TRBJ1-5; TRBD1 agrees at 7 bases. Germline CDR1 reads SEHNR; CDR2 reads FQNEAQ (reference sequence). V dropped 5 bases and J dropped 7; count of bases not matched to a gene: 11. CDR3 length equals 15 residues. This CDR3 is CASSRTGEPGQPQHF. The CDR3 coding sequence is TGTGCCAGCAGCCGAACAGGGGAGCCAGGGCAGCCCCAGCATTTT.

This clonotype was observed a handful of times. V is TRBV4-1 and J is TRBJ1-6; D is ambiguous. Trimming shortened V by 0 bases and J by 7 bases, and 13 bases separated the two germline ends. Germline V CDR1 and CDR2: MGHRA, YSYEKL. The CDR3 has 16 amino acids. The CDR3 DNA sequence: TGCGCCAGCAGCCAAGAACATGGAGCGAGGAATTCACCCCTCCACTTT. Residues: CASSQEHGARNSPLHF.

This clonotype has more than one count but fewer than ten. The genes are TRBV10-3 and TRBJ2-3; 7 bases are a match to TRBD1. Losses at the gene ends were 10 bases for V and 0 bases for J; bases not matched to a gene: 7. The CDR3 totals 14 residues. Germline assignment: CDR1 ENHRY and CDR2 SYGVKD. The chain's CDR3 is CATRDSSSTDTQYF. The CDR3 DNA is TGTGCCACTAGGGACAGCTCAAGCACAGATACGCAGTATTTT.

This clonotype was recorded many times. The chain combines TRBV18 with TRBJ1-5; D ambiguous. The germline V gene encodes CDR1 KGHSH and CDR2 LQKENI. V lost 1 base to trimming and J lost 6 bases, with 10 bases between them. The CDR3 length is 14 residues. The CDR3 loop reads CASSPLFLPQPQHF. Here the CDR3 DNA reads TGTGCCAGCTCACCACTCTTCCTCCCTCAGCCCCAGCATTTT.

This clonotype appeared a few times. The V call is TRBV27, the J call TRBJ2-7; D possibly corresponds to TRBD2 (6 bases). The CDR3 has 14 amino acids. Per germline, CDR1 MNHEY and CDR2 SMNVEV (reference sequence). V was cut by 2 bases and J by 2 bases, with 10 bases left in between. CDR3 coding DNA: TGTGCCAGCAGTTTAAAGGCGGGACCCTACGAGCAGTACTTC. It translates to CASSLKAGPYEQYF.

This clonotype turned up a few times. This chain connects TRBV7-2 to TRBJ1-1, with TRBD1 identical over 7 bases. J lost 1 base, V lost 1 base, and 3 bases had no gene match. CDR3 length: 15 residues. Germline CDR1 SGHTA, CDR2 FQGNSA. The CDR3 sequence is CASSLVGGPNTEAFF. The CDR3 bases are TGTGCCAGCAGCTTAGTAGGGGGCCCGAACACTGAAGCTTTCTTT.

This clonotype was found many times. This chain joins TRBV19 and TRBJ1-2; possibly TRBD1 for D (6 bases). Per the germline V gene, CDR1 is LNHDA and CDR2 is SQIVND (reference sequence). Trimming took 6 bases from V and 0 from J, leaving 8 bases between them. This CDR3 has 13 residues. The DNA of the CDR3 is TGTGCCAGTAGCAGGGACACTAACTATGGCTACACCTTC. This gives the protein CASSRDTNYGYTF. Filled out from reference TRBV19 and TRBJ1-2, the complete variable domain reads DGGITQSPKYLFRKEGQNVTLSCEQNLNHDAMYWYRQDPGQGLRLIYYSQIVNDFQKGDIAEGYSVSREKKESFPLTVTSAQKNPTAFYLCASSRDTNYGYTFGSGTRLTVV.

Of note for this clonotype: This may stem from a read error, because a much larger clone lies one nucleotide away. This CDR3 is missing its conserved last phenylalanine or tryptophan, likely due to a read error. The genes are TRBV29-1 and TRBJ2-5, with 11 bases fitting TRBD2. Germline lookup yields CDR1 SQVTM and CDR2 ANQGSEA. This CDR3 comprises 17 residues. V lost 7 bases, J lost 3 bases, and 16 bases stayed unmatched. This chain's CDR3 is CSGLELLTSGRKETQYL. The CDR3 DNA reads as TGCAGCGGACTAGAACTGTTAACTAGCGGGAGAAAAGAGACCCAGTACCTC.

This clonotype was picked up a small number of times. The chain couples TRBV7-9 to TRBJ2-2, with D tentatively TRBD1 (5 bases). Per germline, CDR1 SEHNR and CDR2 FQNEAQ (reference sequence). Trimming stripped 5 bases from V and 0 bases from J, with 10 bases between. This CDR3 has 15 amino acids. The CDR3, as DNA: TGTGCCAGCAGCCCTGGGGCCACGAACACCGGGGAGCTGTTTTTT. The encoded protein is CASSPGATNTGELFF.

This clonotype was counted at least ten times. The chain joins TRBV28 to TRBJ1-1; D remains ambiguous. CDR1 is MDHEN and CDR2 is SYDVKM in the germline V gene. The CDR3 is made up of 12 amino acids. V gave up 5 bases and J gave up 3 bases, with 7 bases separating them. The CDR3 is CASSERYTEAFF. CDR3 DNA sequence: TGTGCCAGCAGTGAGAGGTACACTGAAGCTTTCTTT.

This clonotype was observed many times. The rearrangement joins TRBV28 to TRBJ2-1; 7 nucleotides align to TRBD2. The CDR3 is made up of 16 amino acids. V shed 6 bases and J 0 bases; nucleotides not matched to a gene: 8. Per germline, CDR1 MDHEN and CDR2 SYDVKM. CDR3 nucleotides: TGTGCCAGCAGCTTTCGGGACTACCTCTCCTACAATGAGCAGTTCTTC. Translation gives CASSFRDYLSYNEQFF.